This entry concerns a single T cell receptor (beta chain). Its antigen remains unknown. Each CDR3 protein is one row after TCRdb ran MiXCR on the reads. The sample holds about 830,000 distinct CDR3 sequences, approximately 30% seen once. The data belong to a study of T cell repertoires in cytomegalovirus infection. The wider study: Used in the study were CMV epitopes, some recently identified and HLA-C-restricted, others well-studied and HLA-B-restricted. Signatures in public TCR beta sequences pointed to both CMV infection and matching HLA type.

V lost 7 bases and J lost 3, with 11 bases in between. Per germline, CDR1 SGHNT and CDR2 YYREEE (reference sequence). The CDR3 totals 12 residues. The chain carries TRBV5-4 and TRBJ2-7; maybe TRBD2 (6 bases). Sequences were derived from cultured CD8+ T cells from PBMCs, sampled from culture after CMV antigen stimulation. The origin of this receptor is a human donor in good health (CMV status not recorded). Some clones in this sample may be carry-over from other donors' samples. The CDR3 spells CASGPGDYEQYF. The CDR3 nucleotides are TGTGCCAGCGGCCCGGGGGACTACGAGCAGTACTTC.